These 15 T cell receptor beta chains were all obtained from the same sample, sequenced in a study of PD-L1 blockade in urothelial cancer. TCRdb's table, derived via immunoSEQ multiplex PCR, lists solely in-frame clones and lacks some. The data hold 90,000 or so clones, with almost 90% observed a single time. Described time point: pretreatment peripheral blood. The source was PBMCs, collected around atezolizumab (anti-PD-L1) treatment. The source is a man in his fifties or sixties with urothelial cancer.

The chain has TRBV7-2 and TRBJ2-7; 10 bases line up with TRBD2. The CDR3 contains 13 residues. Germline V lookup: CDR1 SGHTA, CDR2 FQGNSA. The J segment lost 4 bases and the V segment lost 5 bases, leaving 2 bases of the junction unmatched. The CDR3 loop is CASSVLAGYEQYF. In nucleotides, the CDR3 is TGTGCCAGCAGCGTACTAGCGGGGTACGAGCAGTACTTC. The complete variable domain, with remaining parts taken from reference TRBV7-2 and TRBJ2-7, reads GAGVSQSPSNKVTEKGKDVELRCDPISGHTALYWYRQSLGQGLEFLIYFQGNSAPDKSGLPSDRFSAERTGGSVSTLTIQRTQQEDSAVYLCASSVLAGYEQYFGPGTRLTVT.

V usage is TRBV25-1 and J usage is TRBJ2-7, with no clear D. The CDR3 consists of 13 residues. Trimming shortened V by 6 bases and J by 7 bases, and 16 bases separated the two germline ends. Germline loops: CDR1 MGHDK, CDR2 SYGVNS. CDR3 nucleotide sequence: TGTGCCAGCAGGGGCCCCCAGCCCGGTGAGCAGTACTTC. Translated, it gives CASRGPQPGEQYF.

The chain uses TRBV11-2 and TRBJ2-5, with 10 bases fitting TRBD2. Per the germline V gene, CDR1 is SGHAT and CDR2 is FQNNGV. V lost 1 base, J lost 4 bases, and 3 bases stayed unmatched. The CDR3 sequence is 15 residues long. DNA for the CDR3: TGTGCCAGCAGCTTAGGCCTAGCGGGGGCAGAGACCCAGTACTTC. Its translation: CASSLGLAGAETQYF.

CDR3 residues: CATSRPGQGYEQYF. The CDR3 DNA is TGTGCCACCAGCAGACCGGGACAGGGCTACGAGCAGTACTTC. The chain joins TRBV15 to TRBJ2-7; TRBD1 agrees at 9 bases. This CDR3 contains 14 residues. Germline CDR1 is LNHNV and CDR2 is YYDKDF (reference sequence). V trimming: 2 bases; J trimming: 3 bases; junction bases outside the gene matches: 2.

This sequence joins TRBV10-1 and TRBJ2-1; D perhaps matches TRBD1 (5 bases). The V gene's germline CDR1 is WNHNN and CDR2 SYGVQD (reference sequence). This CDR3 has 12 amino acids. Trimming removed 3 bases at V and 8 bases at J, with 8 bases between. The CDR3, as DNA: TGCGCCAGCAGTGACCCAGGGCATGAGCAGTTCTTC. It yields the protein CASSDPGHEQFF.

The CDR3 DNA reads TGTGCCAGCTCACCGGGAAAAGGGGCGATGGACGTCCTGACTTTC. Its protein is CASSPGKGAMDVLTF. The rearrangement joins TRBV18 to TRBJ2-6, with D perhaps TRBD1 (5 bases). The V end was cut by 3 bases, the J end by 11 bases, with 17 bases between. Germline loops: CDR1 KGHSH, CDR2 LQKENI. The CDR3 runs 15 residues.

The V gene is TRBV6-1, the J gene TRBJ2-5; D call uncertain. The CDR3 covers 14 residues. V was shortened by 5 bases and J by 4 bases, with 14 bases between the two germline ends. CDR1 is MNHNS and CDR2 is SASEGT in the germline V gene. CDR3 sequence (DNA): TGTGCCAGCAGTAACACACTATGGTCAGAGACCCAGTACTTC. It is translated as CASSNTLWSETQYF.

The chain is built from TRBV4-3 and TRBJ2-5; 11 nucleotides line up with TRBD1. The germline CDR1 and CDR2 sequences are LGHNA and YSLEER. V was clipped by 0 bases and J by 4 bases; unmatched bases: 7. The CDR3 contains 17 residues. The CDR3 DNA is TGCGCCAGCAGCCAAGATTGGGAGGGACAGGGGGGAGAGACCCAGTACTTC. Protein sequence: CASSQDWEGQGGETQYF.

The rearrangement links TRBV5-1 to TRBJ2-5, with D unresolved. V lost 0 bases, J lost 0 bases, and 18 bases lay in between. The CDR3 has 18 residues. CDR1 SGHRS and CDR2 YFSETQ come from the germline V gene. The CDR3 nucleotides are TGCGCCAGCAGCTTGGCCTCACTATACTTGGAGTACCAAGAGACCCAGTACTTC. It translates to CASSLASLYLEYQETQYF.

This chain joins TRBV13 and TRBJ2-2, with 12 bases aligning to TRBD2. J lost 0 bases, V lost 5 bases, and 16 bases had no gene match. CDR1 PRHDT and CDR2 FYEKMQ come from the germline V gene (reference sequence). This CDR3 comprises 21 residues. The CDR3 spells CASSPRPKLAGGLPNTGELFF. DNA for the CDR3: TGTGCCAGCAGCCCGAGACCTAAACTAGCGGGAGGCCTACCGAACACCGGGGAGCTGTTTTTT.

This chain joins TRBV5-6 and TRBJ2-4; maybe TRBD1 (5 bases). The CDR3 extends over 15 amino acids. Germline assignment: CDR1 SGHDT and CDR2 YYEEEE. Trimming shortened V by 0 bases and J by 6 bases, and 13 bases separated the two germline ends. CDR3 sequence (DNA): TGTGCCAGCAGCTTGGAGGCAGGGCGGCGAAACATTCAGTACTTC. Its protein product is CASSLEAGRRNIQYF.

The rearrangement uses TRBV19 and TRBJ1-1; D gene uncertain. The germline V and J ends were trimmed by 3 bases and 1 base, with 6 bases remaining between them. The CDR3 length is 13 residues. CDR1 LNHDA and CDR2 SQIVND come from the germline V gene (reference sequence). CDR3 amino acids: CASSITANTEAFF. CDR3 coding DNA: TGTGCCAGTAGTATTACAGCGAACACTGAAGCTTTCTTT.

This sequence joins TRBV2 and TRBJ2-5, with TRBD1 matching over 7 bases. The CDR3 covers 15 residues. V was pared by 4 bases and J by 0 bases, with 5 bases of the junction left unmatched. The germline gives CDR1 SNHLY, CDR2 FYNNEI. This chain's CDR3 is CASSARDSHQETQYF. The DNA of the CDR3 is TGTGCCAGCAGTGCCCGGGACAGCCACCAAGAGACCCAGTACTTC.

This clone occurred once. J is TRBJ2-7 and V is TRBV28; 12 bases are a match to TRBD2. The germline gives CDR1 MDHEN, CDR2 SYDVKM. With 3 bases clipped from V and 2 bases from J, the junction kept 8 bases outside the gene matches. The CDR3 spans 17 residues. The CDR3 loop reads CASSLAGTSGLTYEQYF. CDR3 DNA: TGTGCCAGCAGTTTGGCCGGGACTAGCGGGTTGACCTACGAGCAGTACTTC.

The genes are TRBV6-5 and TRBJ1-5; 7 nucleotides agree with TRBD1. The J segment lost 4 bases and the V segment lost 4 bases, leaving 4 bases of the junction unmatched. Germline V gene lookup returns CDR1 MNHEY and CDR2 SVGAGI. The CDR3 loop spans 14 amino acids. CDR3 bases: TGTGCCAGCAGTTCGGGGACAGCGAATCAGCCCCAGCATTTT. The encoded protein is CASSSGTANQPQHF.